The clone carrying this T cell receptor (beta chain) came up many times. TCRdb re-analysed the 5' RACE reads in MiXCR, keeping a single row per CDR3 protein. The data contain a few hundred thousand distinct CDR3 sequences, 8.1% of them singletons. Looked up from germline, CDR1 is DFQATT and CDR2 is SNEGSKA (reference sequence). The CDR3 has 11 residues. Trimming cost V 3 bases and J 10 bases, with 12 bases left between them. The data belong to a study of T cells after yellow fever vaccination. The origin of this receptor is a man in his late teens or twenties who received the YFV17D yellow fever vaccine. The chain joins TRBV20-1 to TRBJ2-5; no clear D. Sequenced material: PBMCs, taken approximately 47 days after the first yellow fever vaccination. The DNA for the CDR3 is TGCAGTGCTAGGATTCGGTCGGTCCAGTACTTC. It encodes CSARIRSVQYF.